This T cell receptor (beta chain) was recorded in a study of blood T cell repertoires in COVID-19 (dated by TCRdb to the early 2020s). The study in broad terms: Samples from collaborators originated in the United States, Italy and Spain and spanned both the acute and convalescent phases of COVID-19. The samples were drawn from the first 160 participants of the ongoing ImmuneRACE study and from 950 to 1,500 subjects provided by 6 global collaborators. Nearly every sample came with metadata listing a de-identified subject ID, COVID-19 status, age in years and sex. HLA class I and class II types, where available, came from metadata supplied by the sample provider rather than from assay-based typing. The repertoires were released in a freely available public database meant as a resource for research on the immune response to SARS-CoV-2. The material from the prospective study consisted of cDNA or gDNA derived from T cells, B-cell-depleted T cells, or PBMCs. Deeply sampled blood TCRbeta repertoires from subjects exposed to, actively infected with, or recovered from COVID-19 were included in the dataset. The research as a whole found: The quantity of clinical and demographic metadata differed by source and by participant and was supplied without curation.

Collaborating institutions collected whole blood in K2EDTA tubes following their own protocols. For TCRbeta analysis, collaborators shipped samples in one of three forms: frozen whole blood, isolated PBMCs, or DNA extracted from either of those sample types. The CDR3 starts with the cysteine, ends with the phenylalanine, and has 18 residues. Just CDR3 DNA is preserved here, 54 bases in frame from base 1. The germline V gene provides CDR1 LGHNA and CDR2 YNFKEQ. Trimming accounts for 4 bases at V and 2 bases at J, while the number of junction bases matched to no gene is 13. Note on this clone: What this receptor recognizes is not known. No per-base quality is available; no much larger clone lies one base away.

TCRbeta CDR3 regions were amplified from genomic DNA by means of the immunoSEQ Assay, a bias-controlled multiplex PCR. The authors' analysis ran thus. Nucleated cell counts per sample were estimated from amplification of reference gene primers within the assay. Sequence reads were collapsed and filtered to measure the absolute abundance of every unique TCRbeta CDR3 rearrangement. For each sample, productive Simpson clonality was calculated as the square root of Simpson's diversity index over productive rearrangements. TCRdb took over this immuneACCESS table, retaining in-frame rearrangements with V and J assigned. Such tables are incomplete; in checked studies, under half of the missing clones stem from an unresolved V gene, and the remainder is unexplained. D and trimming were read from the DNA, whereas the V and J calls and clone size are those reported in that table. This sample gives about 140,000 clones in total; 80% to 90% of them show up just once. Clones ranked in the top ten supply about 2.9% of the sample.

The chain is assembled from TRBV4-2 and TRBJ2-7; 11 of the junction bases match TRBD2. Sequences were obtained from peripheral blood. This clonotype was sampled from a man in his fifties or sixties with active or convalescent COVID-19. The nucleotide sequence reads TGTGCCAGCAGCCGTGACCTATCTAGCGGGGGGCCCACCTACGAGCAGTACTTC. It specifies CASSRDLSSGGPTYEQYF.